Below, 12 T cell receptor beta chains from the same sample are listed, as sequenced in a study of molecular identifiers for immune sequencing clone quantification. TCRdb re-called the PCR reads with MiXCR, one entry per CDR3 protein. This sample has 600,000 to 650,000 distinct CDR3 sequences, with 15% to 20% found just once. Sequenced: naive CD8+ T cells from blood, with Jurkat cell RNA spiked in. Specified subset: FACS-sorted CD8+CD4-CCR7+CD45RA+ naive T cells. The receptors here all came from a human donor in good health. Some libraries in this study had Jurkat cell RNA spiked in.

This clonotype showed up just a few times. V is TRBV20-1 and J is TRBJ2-1; TRBD1 agrees at 7 bases. This CDR3 is built from 15 residues. Germline V gene data show CDR1 as DFQATT and CDR2 as SNEGSKA (reference sequence). Trimming cost V 1 base and J 7 bases; bases outside gene matches: 10. Here the CDR3 DNA reads TGCAGTGCTAGAGGAGGGGGACAGTTAACAAATGAGCAGTTCTTC. Its translation is CSARGGGQLTNEQFF.

A remark on this clonotype: The germline gene is not matched at one end of the junction; a read error may be the cause. This chain uses TRBV4-3 with TRBJ2-1; 7 positions match TRBD2. The CDR3 totals 17 residues. CDR1 is LGHNA, CDR2 YSLEER, per germline. The CDR3 sequence is CASSQDHGGRQYNERFF. The CDR3 DNA reads as TGCGCCAGCAGCCAAGATCATGGCGGGAGACAATACAATGAGCGGTTCTTC.

This clonotype was picked up many times. The chain has TRBV5-1 and TRBJ2-3, with 12 bases matching TRBD1. Per the germline V gene, CDR1 is SGHRS and CDR2 is YFSETQ. The CDR3 is 19 amino acids. V shed 6 bases and J 3 bases; nucleotides not matched to a gene: 17. Written as DNA, the CDR3 is TGCGCCAGCACCTCGCAACTTACCGGGACAGGGGGCGGGACAGATACGCAGTATTTT. It translates to CASTSQLTGTGGGTDTQYF. Full variable domain (outside the CDR3, taken from reference TRBV5-1 and TRBJ2-3): KAGVTQTPRYLIKTRGQQVTLSCSPISGHRSVSWYQQTPGQGLQFLFEYFSETQRNKGNFPGRFSGRQFSNSRSEMNVSTLELGDSALYLCASTSQLTGTGGGTDTQYFGPGTRLTVL.

This clonotype was observed many times. V and J are TRBV7-9 and TRBJ2-3, with a possible D match to TRBD2 (7 bases). The V end lost 3 bases, the J end lost 1 base, and 14 bases lay between the germline ends. There are 16 residues in the CDR3. Per the germline V gene, CDR1 is SEHNR and CDR2 is FQNEAQ (reference sequence). In DNA, the CDR3 is TGTGCCAGCAGCTTTCTAACGCGGGGGCGCACAGATACGCAGTATTTT. Translated: CASSFLTRGRTDTQYF.

This clonotype was counted only a few times. This sequence joins TRBV7-8 and TRBJ2-2, with a tentative D call TRBD1 (6 bases). The CDR3 length is 17 residues. V was clipped by 4 bases and J by 0 bases, with 15 bases between them. Germline-derived CDR1 and CDR2 are SGHVS and FQNEAQ. CDR3 region: CASSSTAGQTNTGELFF. CDR3 DNA: TGTGCCAGCAGCTCCACAGCCGGACAGACGAACACCGGGGAGCTGTTTTTT.

Turning to this clonotype: A much larger clonotype is one base distant, so this may be a read error. The chain carries TRBV14 and TRBJ2-6, with 7 nucleotides matching TRBD1. CDR1 is SGHDN, CDR2 FVKESK, per germline. The CDR3 sequence is 18 residues long. The CDR3 DNA sequence: TGTGCCAGCAGCCTATCACTCCCAGGGGAAACAGGGGCCAACGCCCTGACTTTC. It translates to CASSLSLPGETGANALTF.

About this clonotype itself: The CDR3 carries no conserved terminal phenylalanine or tryptophan, so it likely arises from a read error. The gene calls are TRBV29-1 and TRBJ1-2, with 7 nucleotides matching TRBD1. The CDR3 sequence is 12 residues long. Trimming cost V 5 bases and J 2 bases; bases outside gene matches: 2. The germline V gene encodes CDR1 SQVTM and CDR2 ANQGSEA. The CDR3 nucleotides read TGCAGCGTTACAGGGGAAAACTATGGCTACACCCTC. Its protein product is CSVTGENYGYTL.

This clonotype was seen many times. V usage is TRBV10-3 and J usage is TRBJ1-1, with D perhaps TRBD1 (6 bases). Trimming pared 10 bases from V and 2 bases from J, leaving 11 bases between. The CDR3 length is 12 residues. Germline V gives CDR1 ENHRY, CDR2 SYGVKD. In DNA, the CDR3 is TGTGCCAGTACCAGGGGAAACACTGAAGCTTTCTTT. Its protein product is CASTRGNTEAFF.

About this clonotype itself: At one end the junction does not follow the germline gene, possibly because of a read error. The rearrangement uses TRBV25-1 and TRBJ2-7; the D is unclear. The CDR3 consists of 11 residues. Germline V lookup: CDR1 MGHDK, CDR2 SYGVNS. In nucleotides, the CDR3 is TGTGCCGGCAGTGTAGCCTACGAGCAGTACTTC. Amino acids: CAGSVAYEQYF.

This clonotype came up a few times. This sequence joins TRBV10-1 and TRBJ2-5; D is undetermined. Germline V gives CDR1 WNHNN, CDR2 SYGVQD (reference sequence). V was trimmed by 0 bases and J by 0 bases, leaving 8 bases between them. CDR3 size: 15 residues. CDR3 DNA: TGCGCCAGCAGTGAGTCGAGCACGTACCAAGAGACCCAGTACTTC. Translating gives CASSESSTYQETQYF.

This clonotype showed up many times. The CDR3 region is CASRLTGGPTGEQYF. In DNA form, the CDR3 reads TGTGCCAGTAGACTAACAGGGGGTCCCACCGGGGAGCAGTACTTC. The J gene is TRBJ2-7, the V gene TRBV19, with 8 bases identical to TRBD1. This CDR3 is built from 15 residues. The J segment lost 7 bases and the V segment lost 6 bases, leaving 14 bases of the junction unmatched. From germline, CDR1 is LNHDA and CDR2 SQIVND (reference sequence). The full variable domain, in which reference TRBV19 and TRBJ2-7 provide the parts outside the CDR3, is DGGITQSPKYLFRKEGQNVTLSCEQNLNHDAMYWYRQDPGQGLRLIYYSQIVNDFQKGDIAEGYSVSREKKESFPLTVTSAQKNPTAFYLCASRLTGGPTGEQYFGPGTRLTVT.

In this sample, this clonotype turned up a few times. The chain employs TRBV27 and TRBJ2-7; 8 bases agree with TRBD1. With 5 bases clipped from V and 0 bases from J, the junction kept 21 bases outside the gene matches. CDR1 and CDR2 from the germline V gene are MNHEY and SMNVEV (reference sequence). The CDR3 totals 20 residues. The CDR3 sequence is CASSIKGSAGGGLSSYEQYF. The DNA of the CDR3 is TGTGCCAGCAGTATTAAGGGGAGTGCAGGGGGCGGCCTTAGCTCCTACGAGCAGTACTTC.